The following is a T cell receptor (beta chain) sequence with its context. This record belongs to a study of blood T cell repertoires in COVID-19. Study background: Whether acute or convalescent, the COVID-19 samples came from the United States, Italy and Spain. PBMCs, B-cell-depleted T cells, or T cells provided the cDNA or gDNA that made up the material.

In the original workflow: Using reference gene primer amplification, nucleated cell counts were estimated. The data were produced by immunoSEQ multiplex PCR, yet TCRdb's version contains in-frame clones alone and is incomplete. The V and J calls and the clone size are those of that table, but D and trimming were determined from the DNA. Of 200,000 to 300,000 clones in the sample, 87% were seen once. Germline assignment: CDR1 LGHDT and CDR2 YNNKEL (reference sequence). The CDR3 covers 15 residues. V shed 2 bases and J 5 bases; nucleotides not matched to a gene: 6. The sequence was obtained from a woman in her forties who had recovered from COVID-19. V gene TRBV3-1 (or the pseudogene TRBV3-2) combines with J gene TRBJ1-2; 9 bases are a match to TRBD1. Sequencing used peripheral blood. CDR3 amino acids: CASSQLGQGRYGYTF. DNA for the CDR3: TGTGCCAGCAGCCAACTTGGACAGGGGCGTTATGGCTACACCTTC.